Listed below are T cell receptor beta chains from one sample, sequenced in a study of blood T cell repertoires in COVID-19. Repertoires were generated with immunoSEQ multiplex PCR, while TCRdb's copy carries only in-frame clones and drops some. The repertoire holds 120,000 to 150,000 clones, with around 81% as singletons. The sample was peripheral blood. The receptors shown here come from a woman in her forties or fifties with acute or convalescent COVID-19. The CDR3 runs from the conserved cysteine through the conserved F or W. Each record gives: CDR3 protein, CDR3 DNA, J gene, clone size, V gene, D gene. A D gene is named only where the DNA matches it firmly. Clone size is given for some rows only: seen once, a few or many times, or a class if the clone is expanded.

cdr3_aa: CAISGPGSDTGELFF
cdr3_nt: TGTGCCATCAGTGGGCCGGGGTCGGACACCGGGGAGCTGTTTTTT
j_call: TRBJ2-2
clone_size: .
v_call: TRBV10-3
d_call: .

cdr3_aa: CASSLPQQGYGYTF
cdr3_nt: TGTGCCAGCAGCCTCCCCCAGCAGGGCTACGGCTACACCTTC
j_call: TRBJ1-2
clone_size: .
v_call: TRBV7-2
d_call: .

cdr3_aa: CASSAQRGDSTDTQYF
cdr3_nt: TGTGCCAGCAGCGCCCAGCGGGGAGATAGCACAGATACGCAGTATTTT
j_call: TRBJ2-3
clone_size: few
v_call: TRBV9
d_call: TRBD2

cdr3_aa: CASSNPGTVTRRELFF
cdr3_nt: TGTGCCAGTAGCAATCCCGGGACAGTTACCCGACGGGAGCTGTTTTTT
j_call: TRBJ2-2
clone_size: .
v_call: TRBV19
d_call: TRBD1

cdr3_aa: CASSLDRDSPLHF
cdr3_nt: TGTGCCAGCAGCCTTGACAGGGATTCACCCCTCCACTTT
j_call: TRBJ1-6
clone_size: .
v_call: TRBV4-2
d_call: TRBD1

cdr3_aa: CASSLDTYRNTEAFF
cdr3_nt: TGTGCCAGCAGCTTGGATACTTACAGGAACACTGAAGCTTTCTTT
j_call: TRBJ1-1
clone_size: .
v_call: TRBV11-1
d_call: .

cdr3_aa: CASSLGEGSNQPQHF
cdr3_nt: TGTGCCAGCAGCTTGGGGGAGGGGAGCAATCAGCCCCAGCATTTT
j_call: TRBJ1-5
clone_size: .
v_call: TRBV11-2
d_call: .

cdr3_aa: CAISRTGIGTNEKLFF
cdr3_nt: TGTGCCATCAGCCGGACAGGGATCGGGACTAATGAAAAACTGTTTTTT
j_call: TRBJ1-4
clone_size: .
v_call: TRBV10-3
d_call: TRBD1

cdr3_aa: CASSLVVRGTGRSNNQPQHF
cdr3_nt: TGTGCCAGCAGCTTAGTAGTACGCGGGACAGGCCGGTCGAACAATCAGCCCCAGCATTTT
j_call: TRBJ1-5
clone_size: once
v_call: TRBV7-6
d_call: TRBD1

cdr3_aa: CASSPQTGGHEKLFF
cdr3_nt: TGTGCCAGCAGTCCTCAGACAGGGGGGCATGAAAAACTGTTTTTT
j_call: TRBJ1-4
clone_size: .
v_call: TRBV4-2
d_call: TRBD1

cdr3_aa: CAIKAQGSYEQYF
cdr3_nt: TGTGCCATCAAAGCACAGGGATCATACGAGCAGTACTTC
j_call: TRBJ2-7
clone_size: .
v_call: TRBV10-3
d_call: .

cdr3_aa: CASSFVGQGYGDGYTF
cdr3_nt: TGTGCCAGCAGTTTTGTCGGACAGGGGTATGGCGATGGCTACACCTTC
j_call: TRBJ1-2
clone_size: .
v_call: TRBV27
d_call: TRBD1

cdr3_aa: CASSYSLFQGIYNEQFF
cdr3_nt: TGTGCCAGCAGCTATTCCCTTTTCCAGGGGATCTACAATGAGCAGTTCTTC
j_call: TRBJ2-1
clone_size: .
v_call: TRBV5-6
d_call: .

cdr3_aa: CASTPGMNTGELFF
cdr3_nt: TGTGCCAGCACCCCCGGGATGAACACCGGGGAGCTGTTTTTT
j_call: TRBJ2-2
clone_size: .
v_call: TRBV6-5
d_call: .

cdr3_aa: CASSSGREGYTF
cdr3_nt: TGTGCCAGCAGTTCGGGACGGGAGGGCTACACCTTC
j_call: TRBJ1-2
clone_size: .
v_call: TRBV12-3/TRBV12-4
d_call: .

cdr3_aa: CASSLWEQASYEQYF
cdr3_nt: TGTGCCAGCAGCTTATGGGAGCAGGCCTCCTACGAGCAGTACTTC
j_call: TRBJ2-7
clone_size: .
v_call: TRBV7-2
d_call: .

cdr3_aa: CASSLEQTSYGYTF
cdr3_nt: TGTGCCAGCAGCTTAGAACAGACGAGCTATGGCTACACCTTC
j_call: TRBJ1-2
clone_size: .
v_call: TRBV7-8
d_call: .

cdr3_aa: CASSSTGGHMNTEAFF
cdr3_nt: TGTGCCAGCAGCTCCACAGGGGGCCACATGAACACTGAAGCTTTCTTT
j_call: TRBJ1-1
clone_size: .
v_call: TRBV6-6
d_call: TRBD1

cdr3_aa: CASRSRVGEGGYEQYF
cdr3_nt: TGTGCCAGCCGTTCGCGGGTAGGAGAGGGGGGGTACGAGCAGTACTTC
j_call: TRBJ2-7
clone_size: .
v_call: TRBV27
d_call: .

cdr3_aa: CASSSKTVNQPQHF
cdr3_nt: TGCGCCAGCAGCTCCAAGACAGTCAATCAGCCCCAGCATTTT
j_call: TRBJ1-5
clone_size: .
v_call: TRBV7-3
d_call: .

cdr3_aa: CASSSGRGGNPYEQYF
cdr3_nt: TGTGCCAGCAGCTCCGGGCGGGGGGGAAACCCCTACGAGCAGTACTTC
j_call: TRBJ2-7
clone_size: .
v_call: TRBV7-9
d_call: TRBD2

cdr3_aa: CASSRQGAGNTIYF
cdr3_nt: TGTGCCAGCTCCAGACAGGGTGCTGGAAACACCATATATTTT
j_call: TRBJ1-3
clone_size: once
v_call: TRBV3-1/TRBV3-2
d_call: TRBD1

cdr3_aa: CASSTWGDTEAFF
cdr3_nt: TGTGCCAGCAGCACCTGGGGGGACACTGAAGCTTTCTTT
j_call: TRBJ1-1
clone_size: .
v_call: TRBV11-2
d_call: .

cdr3_aa: CASRATGDRKTQYF
cdr3_nt: TGTGCCAGCAGGGCTACAGGGGACCGAAAGACCCAGTACTTC
j_call: TRBJ2-5
clone_size: .
v_call: TRBV28
d_call: TRBD1

cdr3_aa: CASSQARDSDSPLHF
cdr3_nt: TGTGCCAGCAGCCAAGCCCGGGACAGCGATTCACCCCTCCACTTT
j_call: TRBJ1-6
clone_size: .
v_call: TRBV11-1
d_call: TRBD1

cdr3_aa: CASSGKGLGDPYGYTF
cdr3_nt: TGCGCCAGCAGCGGAAAGGGGCTAGGGGATCCTTATGGCTACACCTTC
j_call: TRBJ1-2
clone_size: .
v_call: TRBV4-1
d_call: .

cdr3_aa: CASSQDSRLAGESETQYF
cdr3_nt: TGTGCCAGCAGCCAAGATTCCCGACTAGCAGGGGAGAGCGAGACCCAGTACTTC
j_call: TRBJ2-5
clone_size: .
v_call: TRBV3-1/TRBV3-2
d_call: .

cdr3_aa: CASSIDRGIGNEKLFF
cdr3_nt: TGTGCCAGCAGCATAGATCGAGGGATCGGTAATGAAAAACTGTTTTTT
j_call: TRBJ1-4
clone_size: .
v_call: TRBV7-2
d_call: .

cdr3_aa: CASSLQGARAFF
cdr3_nt: TGTGCCAGCAGTTTACAGGGGGCTCGAGCTTTCTTT
j_call: TRBJ1-1
clone_size: .
v_call: TRBV27
d_call: TRBD1

cdr3_aa: CASSRNRDSPLHF
cdr3_nt: TGTGCCAGCAGCCGGAACAGGGATTCACCCCTCCACTTT
j_call: TRBJ1-6
clone_size: .
v_call: TRBV3-1/TRBV3-2
d_call: .

cdr3_aa: CASSTETNSPLHF
cdr3_nt: TGTGCCAGCAGTACTGAAACGAATTCACCCCTCCACTTT
j_call: TRBJ1-6
clone_size: few
v_call: TRBV2
d_call: .

cdr3_aa: CASSVRGVANEKLFF
cdr3_nt: TGTGCCAGCAGCGTTCGGGGGGTCGCTAATGAAAAACTGTTTTTT
j_call: TRBJ1-4
clone_size: few
v_call: TRBV6-6
d_call: .

cdr3_aa: CASSSTSDSSEQYF
cdr3_nt: TGTGCCAGCAGCTCCACGTCCGACAGTAGCGAGCAGTACTTC
j_call: TRBJ2-7
clone_size: .
v_call: TRBV7-3
d_call: .

cdr3_aa: CASSPTFIVTEAFF
cdr3_nt: TGTGCCAGCTCACCGACATTTATCGTCACTGAAGCTTTCTTT
j_call: TRBJ1-1
clone_size: .
v_call: TRBV18
d_call: .

cdr3_aa: CASSFASGDTEAFF
cdr3_nt: TGTGCCAGCAGTTTCGCTTCGGGGGACACTGAAGCTTTCTTT
j_call: TRBJ1-1
clone_size: .
v_call: TRBV6-5
d_call: .

cdr3_aa: CAISESGGSLNTEAFF
cdr3_nt: TGTGCCATCAGTGAGTCAGGGGGCTCTTTGAACACTGAAGCTTTCTTT
j_call: TRBJ1-1
clone_size: .
v_call: TRBV10-3
d_call: TRBD1

cdr3_aa: CATSDLRGNGAFF
cdr3_nt: TGTGCCACCAGTGATTTGCGGGGGAATGGAGCTTTCTTT
j_call: TRBJ1-1
clone_size: .
v_call: TRBV24-1
d_call: .

cdr3_aa: CASSRTESPLHF
cdr3_nt: TGTGCCAGCAGCCGGACAGAATCACCCCTCCACTTT
j_call: TRBJ1-6
clone_size: .
v_call: TRBV6-2/TRBV6-3
d_call: .

cdr3_aa: CASSVNRPNTGELFF
cdr3_nt: TGTGCCAGCAGCGTAAACAGGCCAAACACCGGGGAGCTGTTTTTT
j_call: TRBJ2-2
clone_size: .
v_call: TRBV9
d_call: .

cdr3_aa: CASSSQSNSPLHF
cdr3_nt: TGTGCCAGCAGTTCCCAATCTAATTCACCCCTCCACTTT
j_call: TRBJ1-6
clone_size: few
v_call: TRBV12-3/TRBV12-4
d_call: .

cdr3_aa: CASSIRQGSSPLHF
cdr3_nt: TGTGCCAGTAGTATCCGGCAGGGAAGCTCACCCCTCCACTTT
j_call: TRBJ1-6
clone_size: .
v_call: TRBV19
d_call: .

cdr3_aa: CASSAAGSGSPLHF
cdr3_nt: TGTGCCAGCAGTGCGGCGGGGTCCGGTTCACCCCTCCACTTT
j_call: TRBJ1-6
clone_size: .
v_call: TRBV25-1
d_call: .

cdr3_aa: CASNRDSPNQPQHF
cdr3_nt: TGTGCCAGCAACCGGGACAGCCCCAATCAGCCCCAGCATTTT
j_call: TRBJ1-5
clone_size: .
v_call: TRBV2
d_call: TRBD1

cdr3_aa: CASSQTSGPLNEQFF
cdr3_nt: TGTGCCAGCAGCCAAACTAGCGGGCCGCTCAATGAGCAGTTCTTC
j_call: TRBJ2-1
clone_size: few
v_call: TRBV7-2
d_call: TRBD2

cdr3_aa: CASNGGLGTEAFF
cdr3_nt: TGTGCCAGTAACGGGGGATTAGGGACTGAAGCTTTCTTT
j_call: TRBJ1-1
clone_size: few
v_call: TRBV19
d_call: .

cdr3_aa: CASRQGSGNTIYF
cdr3_nt: TGTGCCAGCAGACAGGGGTCTGGAAACACCATATATTTT
j_call: TRBJ1-3
clone_size: few
v_call: TRBV11-2
d_call: TRBD1

cdr3_aa: CASSQEGRGQNGYTF
cdr3_nt: TGTGCCAGCAGCCAAGAGGGCAGGGGTCAGAATGGCTACACCTTC
j_call: TRBJ1-2
clone_size: .
v_call: TRBV3-1/TRBV3-2
d_call: .

cdr3_aa: CASRTGGEAGELFF
cdr3_nt: TGTGCCAGCAGAACAGGGGGCGAGGCCGGGGAGCTGTTTTTT
j_call: TRBJ2-2
clone_size: .
v_call: TRBV28
d_call: TRBD1

cdr3_aa: CASSQDTPGTGLIYGYTF
cdr3_nt: TGCGCCAGCAGCCAGGATACTCCCGGGACAGGACTAATCTATGGCTACACCTTC
j_call: TRBJ1-2
clone_size: few
v_call: TRBV4-3
d_call: TRBD1

cdr3_aa: CASSLSTGQDSTDTQYF
cdr3_nt: TGTGCCAGCAGCTTGTCCACAGGGCAGGATAGCACAGATACGCAGTATTTT
j_call: TRBJ2-3
clone_size: .
v_call: TRBV7-9
d_call: .

cdr3_aa: CASSPFVRTDENTIYF
cdr3_nt: TGTGCCAGCTCACCATTCGTTAGGACAGACGAAAACACCATATATTTT
j_call: TRBJ1-3
clone_size: .
v_call: TRBV18
d_call: .

cdr3_aa: CATSDNRGQEEQYF
cdr3_nt: TGTGCCACCAGTGATAACAGGGGGCAAGAAGAGCAGTACTTC
j_call: TRBJ2-7
clone_size: many
v_call: TRBV24-1
d_call: TRBD1

cdr3_aa: CASSPVTAQTQYF
cdr3_nt: TGTGCCAGCTCACCAGTCACAGCACAGACCCAGTACTTC
j_call: TRBJ2-5
clone_size: .
v_call: TRBV18
d_call: .

cdr3_aa: CASETGTPYGYTF
cdr3_nt: TGTGCCAGCGAAACCGGGACTCCCTATGGCTACACCTTC
j_call: TRBJ1-2
clone_size: .
v_call: TRBV28
d_call: .